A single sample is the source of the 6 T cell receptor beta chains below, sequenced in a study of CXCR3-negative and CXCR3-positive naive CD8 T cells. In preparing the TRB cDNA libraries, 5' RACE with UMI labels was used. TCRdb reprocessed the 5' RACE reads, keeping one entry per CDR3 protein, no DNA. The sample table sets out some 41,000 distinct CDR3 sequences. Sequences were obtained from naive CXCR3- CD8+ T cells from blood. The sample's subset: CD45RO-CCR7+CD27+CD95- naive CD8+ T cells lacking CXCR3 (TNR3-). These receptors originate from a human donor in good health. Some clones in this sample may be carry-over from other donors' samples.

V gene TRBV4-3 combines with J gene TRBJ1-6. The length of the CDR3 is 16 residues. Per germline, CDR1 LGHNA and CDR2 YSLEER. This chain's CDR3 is CASSQNRHGSHSPLHF.

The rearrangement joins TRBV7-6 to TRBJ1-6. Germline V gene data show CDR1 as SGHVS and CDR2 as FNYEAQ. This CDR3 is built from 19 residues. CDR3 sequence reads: CASSLAVWEPSSYNSPLHF. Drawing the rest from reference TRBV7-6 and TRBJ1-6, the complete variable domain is GAGVSQSPRYKVTKRGQDVALRCDPISGHVSLYWYRQALGQGPEFLTYFNYEAQQDKSGLPNDRFSAERPEGSISTLTIQRTEQRDSAMYRCASSLAVWEPSSYNSPLHFGNGTRLTVT.

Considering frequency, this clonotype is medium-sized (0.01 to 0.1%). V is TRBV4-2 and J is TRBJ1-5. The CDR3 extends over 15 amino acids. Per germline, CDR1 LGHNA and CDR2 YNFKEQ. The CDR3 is CASSQERISNQPQHF.

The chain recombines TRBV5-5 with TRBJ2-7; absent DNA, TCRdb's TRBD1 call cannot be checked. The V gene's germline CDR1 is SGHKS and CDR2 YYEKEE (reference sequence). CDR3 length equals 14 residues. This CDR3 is CASSWGQGADEQYF.

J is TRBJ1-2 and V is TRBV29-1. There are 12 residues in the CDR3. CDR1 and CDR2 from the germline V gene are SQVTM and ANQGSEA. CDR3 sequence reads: CSVEEQNYGYTF.

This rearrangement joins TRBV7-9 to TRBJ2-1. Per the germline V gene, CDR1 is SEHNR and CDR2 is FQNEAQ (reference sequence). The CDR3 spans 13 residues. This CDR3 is CASSLGPNNEQFF.